This entry lists 24 T cell receptor beta chains sequenced from one sample in a study of synovial regulatory T cells in juvenile arthritis. This table comes from immunoSEQ multiplex PCR, and its TCRdb copy is limited to in-frame clones, with some not included. This table holds 7,700 or so clones. The sample was Treg cells from blood. Described subset: remaining (HLA-DR-negative) circulating blood Treg cells. All receptors come from a donor younger than 30 with juvenile idiopathic arthritis.

The chain combines TRBV7-9 with TRBJ2-1; TCRdb picks TRBD2, but there is no DNA to check that call. CDR1 and CDR2 from the germline V gene are SEHNR and FQNEAQ (reference sequence). This CDR3 region has 17 residues. No DNA appears here. The CDR3 here is CASSSTGTSGDYNEQFF.

The V and J genes are TRBV11-2 and TRBJ1-4; without DNA, the TCRdb call of TRBD1 cannot be checked. Germline CDR1 and CDR2: SGHAT and FQNNGV. The CDR3 extends over 15 amino acids. The DNA is unrecorded. Here the CDR3 reads CASSSQGPTNEKLFF.

The chain recombines TRBV4-2 with TRBJ2-1; the D call from TCRdb, TRBD2, cannot be confirmed without DNA. CDR3 length: 18 amino acids. This entry has no DNA. The germline V gene encodes CDR1 LGHNA and CDR2 YNFKEQ. The CDR3 loop reads CASSQDGGGLRNYNEQFF.

This sequence joins TRBV11-3 and TRBJ2-1; the D gene TCRdb calls, TRBD2, cannot be checked with no DNA. The CDR3 totals 16 residues. No DNA sequence is on record. CDR1 SGHNT and CDR2 YENEEA come from the germline V gene. CDR3 amino acids: CASSRGTSGSFNEQFF.

The chain uses TRBV11-2 and TRBJ2-1; TCRdb reports TRBD2, a call that lacks DNA to check it against. Germline V gene lookup returns CDR1 SGHAT and CDR2 FQNNGV. The CDR3 is 19 amino acids. No DNA is recorded. The CDR3 is CASRGTSGTPNRSYNEQFF.

This clone ranks as medium-sized in terms of frequency. The rearrangement uses TRBV10-3 and TRBJ2-7; TCRdb outputs TRBD2, but without DNA this stays unchecked. Germline assignment: CDR1 ENHRY and CDR2 SYGVKD. CDR3 length: 13 amino acids. No DNA has been recorded. The CDR3 protein is CAISAGGVVEQYF.

This rearrangement joins TRBV7-2 to TRBJ2-1; TCRdb's D call of TRBD2 is untestable without DNA. This CDR3 comprises 14 residues. No DNA is listed. The V gene's germline CDR1 is SGHTA and CDR2 FQGNSA. The CDR3 loop reads CASSLGTRKNEQFF.

The chain carries TRBV15 and TRBJ2-1; TCRdb calls TRBD2, which cannot be checked without DNA. The CDR3 totals 16 residues. No DNA has been recorded. In germline, CDR1 is LNHNV, CDR2 YYDKDF (reference sequence). The CDR3 protein is CATSRELAVGYNEQFF. The full variable domain, in which reference TRBV15 and TRBJ2-1 provide the parts outside the CDR3, is DAMVIQNPRYQVTQFGKPVTLSCSQTLNHNVMYWYQQKSSQAPKLLFHYYDKDFNNEADTPDNFQSRRPNTSFCFLDIRSPGLGDTAMYLCATSRELAVGYNEQFFGPGTRLTVL.

V usage is TRBV18 and J usage is TRBJ1-2; TCRdb reports TRBD1, a call that lacks DNA to check it against. This CDR3 has 14 residues. There is no recorded DNA. The germline V gene encodes CDR1 KGHSH and CDR2 LQKENI. CDR3 loop: CASSPSPQGTGYTF.

The chain is built from TRBV14 and TRBJ1-1. Germline-derived CDR1 and CDR2 are SGHDN and FVKESK. CDR3 length: 14 amino acids. No DNA sequence was recorded. The CDR3 sequence is CASSQLIQNTEAFF.

This clone registers medium-sized by frequency. The J gene is TRBJ1-3, the V gene TRBV9. Germline V CDR1 and CDR2: SGDLS, YYNGEE. The CDR3 totals 15 residues. The DNA is not on file. CDR3 in amino acids: CASSVAGRPGNTIYF. Supplemented by reference TRBV9 and TRBJ1-3, the full variable domain reads DSGVTQTPKHLITATGQRVTLRCSPRSGDLSVYWYQQSLDQGLQFLIQYYNGEERAKGNILERFSAQQFPDLHSELNLSSLELGDSALYFCASSVAGRPGNTIYFGEGSWLTVV.

The rearrangement uses TRBV30 and TRBJ2-2. The V gene's germline CDR1 is GTSNPN and CDR2 SVGIG (reference sequence). The CDR3 sequence is 15 residues long. No nucleotide data were recorded. CDR3 residues: CAWSTPGAETGELFF.

In terms of frequency, this clone is medium-sized. The V and J genes are TRBV6-1 and TRBJ1-1. Germline V gene data show CDR1 as MNHNS and CDR2 as SASEGT. The length of the CDR3 is 14 residues. No DNA was logged. The chain's CDR3 is CASSEFSPNTEAFF.

This chain's CDR3 is CASSWDGATNEKLFF. The J gene is TRBJ1-4, the V gene TRBV5-1. Per the germline V gene, CDR1 is SGHRS and CDR2 is YFSETQ. The CDR3 length is 15 residues. The DNA is not on file.

The genes are TRBV5-6 and TRBJ1-4; lacking DNA, the TRBD1 call made by TCRdb goes unchecked. CDR3 length equals 14 residues. DNA was not recorded. Germline assignment: CDR1 SGHDT and CDR2 YYEEEE. CDR3 protein: CASSLDRVSEKLFF.

The V and J genes are TRBV29-1 and TRBJ1-2; no DNA is available, so the TRBD1 call from TCRdb remains unchecked. Germline values: CDR1 SQVTM, CDR2 ANQGSEA. This CDR3 has 13 amino acids. No DNA sequence was recorded. The CDR3 loop is CSVGDRGYYGYTF.

The rearrangement joins TRBV18 to TRBJ1-1; the D call of TRBD1 rests on TCRdb alone, since no DNA is present to check it. The germline V gene has CDR1 KGHSH and CDR2 LQKENI. The CDR3 totals 12 residues. The entry carries no DNA sequence. CDR3 residues: CASSTDRVWAFF.

The rearrangement joins TRBV28 to TRBJ1-1. The length of the CDR3 is 15 residues. The entry carries no DNA sequence. Germline lookup yields CDR1 MDHEN and CDR2 SYDVKM. The CDR3 reads CASSLLAVLNTEAFF.

The genes are TRBV18 and TRBJ2-6; TCRdb returns TRBD1, unconfirmable since there is no DNA. CDR1 is KGHSH and CDR2 is LQKENI in the germline V gene. This CDR3 has 17 residues. The DNA is unrecorded. CDR3 sequence: CASSPPTGSSGANVLTF.

V is TRBV2 and J is TRBJ1-3; the TCRdb D gene call, TRBD1, has no DNA to confirm it. The germline gives CDR1 SNHLY, CDR2 FYNNEI. The CDR3 totals 13 residues. A DNA sequence was not provided. The CDR3 loop reads CASSETRGDTIYF. The variable domain in full, completed from reference TRBV2 and TRBJ1-3, reads EPEVTQTPSHQVTQMGQEVILRCVPISNHLYFYWYRQILGQKVEFLVSFYNNEISEKSEIFDDQFSVERPDGSNFTLKIRSTKLEDSAMYFCASSETRGDTIYFGEGSWLTVV.

The V gene is TRBV5-6, the J gene TRBJ2-1. CDR1 SGHDT and CDR2 YYEEEE come from the germline V gene. The CDR3 sequence is 11 residues long. The DNA sequence is not available. This chain's CDR3 is CASSSWDEQFF.

The CDR3 protein is CASSSGQAAYNEQFF. The rearrangement links TRBV11-2 to TRBJ2-1; the TCRdb D gene call, TRBD1, has no DNA to confirm it. The CDR3 is 15 residues long. No DNA has been recorded. Per germline, CDR1 SGHAT and CDR2 FQNNGV.

The genes are TRBV11-3 and TRBJ2-5; checking the TCRdb D call of TRBD2 is not possible without DNA. Germline V gene sequence: CDR1 SGHNT, CDR2 YENEEA. The CDR3 runs to 15 residues. No DNA accompanies this entry. CDR3 in amino acids: CASSLAFGEGETQYF.

The V call is TRBV7-2, the J call TRBJ2-5; TCRdb's assignment of TRBD1 cannot be checked, as there is no DNA. CDR3 length: 15 residues. No DNA sequence is on record. The germline V gene encodes CDR1 SGHTA and CDR2 FQGNSA. CDR3 in amino acids: CASSLAAGQFLTQYF.